This record concerns one TCR beta chain sequence. The source of the sample is a study of PD-L1 blockade in urothelial cancer. About the study: Patients with male sex and bladder-origin urothelial cancer accounted for about 85% of the roughly 30 enrolled. Median T cell yield from blood was roughly 140,000.

Data came from immunoSEQ multiplex PCR; TCRdb stores just in-frame clones and leaves some out. Among over 35,000 clones listed, 70% to 90% were seen once. The time point is: pretreatment peripheral blood. The CDR3 totals 13 residues. Germline assignment: CDR1 SNHLY and CDR2 FYNNEI. The germline V and J ends were trimmed by 6 bases and 4 bases, with 13 bases remaining between them. Material: PBMCs, obtained around atezolizumab (anti-PD-L1) treatment. This sequence originates from a man older than 75 with urothelial cancer. The chain employs TRBV2 and TRBJ2-7; tentatively, D is TRBD2 (6 bases). This CDR3 is CASRTGRGYEQYF. CDR3 DNA sequence: TGTGCCAGCAGGACCGGGAGAGGGTACGAGCAGTACTTC.